Below are 24 T cell receptor beta chains sequenced from a single sample in a study of shared clonotypes between healthy human individuals. The data were produced by immunoSEQ multiplex PCR, yet TCRdb's version contains in-frame clones alone and is incomplete. The sample has around 2.5 million clones, roughly 93% seen once; the top ten hold about 0.34%. Input material: naive CD4+ T cells from PBMCs. Regarding subset: CD45RA+ positively selected. The receptors shown here come from a man aged 18 to 30 in good health. Some clones in this sample may be carry-over from other donors' samples.

The chain uses TRBV5-1 and TRBJ2-7; either TRBD1 or TRBD2 may fit D (6 bases each). V was trimmed by 4 bases and J by 6 bases, leaving 11 bases between them. The CDR3 sequence is 12 residues long. Germline values: CDR1 SGHRS, CDR2 YFSETQ. The CDR3 sequence: CASSPEGVEQYF. The DNA of the CDR3 is TGCGCCAGCAGCCCGGAGGGGGTCGAGCAGTACTTC. Supplemented by reference TRBV5-1 and TRBJ2-7, the full variable domain reads KAGVTQTPRYLIKTRGQQVTLSCSPISGHRSVSWYQQTPGQGLQFLFEYFSETQRNKGNFPGRFSGRQFSNSRSEMNVSTLELGDSALYLCASSPEGVEQYFGPGTRLTVT.

For this clone: The sample contains more than one DNA sequence encoding this CDR3. J is TRBJ1-1 and V is TRBV5-1; D gene uncertain. The germline V and J ends were trimmed by 0 bases and 1 base, with 10 bases remaining between them. The CDR3 has 15 residues. The germline V gene encodes CDR1 SGHRS and CDR2 YFSETQ. CDR3 bases: TGCGCCAGCAGCTTGGGGGGAACGGCGAACACTGAAGCTTTCTTT. Translation gives CASSLGGTANTEAFF. The whole variable domain, remainder taken from reference TRBV5-1 and TRBJ1-1, is KAGVTQTPRYLIKTRGQQVTLSCSPISGHRSVSWYQQTPGQGLQFLFEYFSETQRNKGNFPGRFSGRQFSNSRSEMNVSTLELGDSALYLCASSLGGTANTEAFFGQGTRLTVV.

The V gene is TRBV5-1, the J gene TRBJ2-7; TRBD1 is a possible D gene (6 bases). Deletions cut 3 bases from V and 5 bases from J, with 18 bases between. The CDR3 is made up of 15 amino acids. Germline CDR1 SGHRS, CDR2 YFSETQ. CDR3 sequence: CASSSGALIFDEQYF. CDR3 DNA: TGCGCCAGCAGCTCAGGGGCGCTAATCTTCGACGAGCAGTACTTC.

The rearrangement uses TRBV11-2 and TRBJ1-2; D may be TRBD1 (5 bases). V gave up 3 bases and J gave up 4 bases, with 12 bases separating them. The CDR3 has 14 amino acids. The germline gives CDR1 SGHAT, CDR2 FQNNGV. For the CDR3, the DNA is TGTGCCAGCAGCTTCGGGGCGGCCCTCTATGGCTACACCTTC. This translates into CASSFGAALYGYTF.

This chain connects TRBV28 to TRBJ1-2; no definite D call. Germline CDR1 and CDR2: MDHEN and SYDVKM. Deletions cut 8 bases from V and 2 bases from J, with 18 bases between. This CDR3 has 15 amino acids. The CDR3 region has the DNA TGTGCCAGCTATCCTACGGGGAAAGGGAACTATGGCTACACCTTC. This sequence encodes CASYPTGKGNYGYTF.

The V and J genes are TRBV4-2 and TRBJ2-2, with D perhaps given as TRBD1 or TRBD2 (6 bases each). Germline CDR1 and CDR2: LGHNA and YNFKEQ. This CDR3 contains 16 residues. V lost 1 base and J 3 bases, leaving 12 bases between the germline ends. The CDR3 protein is CASSQGVRGDTGELFF. The CDR3, as DNA: TGTGCCAGCAGCCAAGGGGTTAGGGGGGACACCGGGGAGCTGTTTTTT.

The chain has TRBV9 and TRBJ2-5, with D perhaps assigned TRBD1 or TRBD2 (5 bases each). The V gene lost 3 bases and the J gene lost 3 bases, with 15 bases spanning the gap. The CDR3 is 15 amino acids. Germline lookup yields CDR1 SGDLS and CDR2 YYNGEE. CDR3 region: CASSANPGPKETQYF. The CDR3, as DNA: TGTGCCAGCAGCGCTAACCCGGGACCCAAAGAGACCCAGTACTTC.

Points on this clone: The sample holds other DNA sequences that translate to the same CDR3. This chain uses TRBV28 with TRBJ1-2; maybe TRBD1 (5 bases). CDR1 and CDR2 from the germline V gene are MDHEN and SYDVKM. The CDR3 runs to 13 residues. With 2 bases removed from V and 5 bases from J, the gap between germline ends came to 9 bases. CDR3 nucleotide sequence: TGTGCCAGCAGTTTAGGGGGGAGGTATGGCTACACCTTC. Its protein product is CASSLGGRYGYTF.

This clone was recorded only once. The V call is TRBV4-2, the J call TRBJ2-2; the match to TRBD2 covers 16 bases. The CDR3 loop spans 22 amino acids. Germline V gene sequence: CDR1 LGHNA, CDR2 YNFKEQ. With 4 bases clipped from V and 1 base from J, the junction kept 15 bases outside the gene matches. The CDR3 DNA is TGTGCCAGCAGCCCTGGCTACCCCCCGGGACTAGCGGGAGGGGGGAACACCGGGGAGCTGTTTTTT. This translates into CASSPGYPPGLAGGGNTGELFF.

The rearrangement joins TRBV9 to TRBJ2-7; no reliable D call. V was pared by 0 bases and J by 3 bases, with 10 bases between. The CDR3 covers 14 residues. Germline CDR1 is SGDLS and CDR2 is YYNGEE. The CDR3, as DNA: TGTGCCAGCAGCGTAGGGTCCATAGGCTACGAGCAGTACTTC. Translating it yields CASSVGSIGYEQYF.

The CDR3 nucleotides are TGTGCTAGTGGTTTGGGCCGAGACGGACGGACGGTCTTCACAGATACGCAGTATTTT. This encodes CASGLGRDGRTVFTDTQYF. The chain uses TRBV12-5 and TRBJ2-3; D is ambiguous. This CDR3 region has 19 residues. Germline-derived CDR1 and CDR2 are LGHNT and FRNRAP. V was trimmed by 1 base and J by 2 bases, leaving 22 bases between them.

The chain couples TRBV5-6 to TRBJ2-7, with a weak D call TRBD1 (5 bases). The CDR3 length is 15 residues. Between the trimmed V and J ends, which lost 4 bases and 1 base, there was a span of 15 bases. The V gene's germline CDR1 is SGHDT and CDR2 YYEEEE. As DNA, the CDR3 is TGTGCCAGCAGCATCACTGGGGCCGCATCCTACGAGCAGTACTTC. Its protein is CASSITGAASYEQYF.

Regarding this clone: The same CDR3 arises from other DNA sequences in this sample as well. The chain employs TRBV7-9 and TRBJ2-1; possibly TRBD1 or TRBD2 for D (6 bases each). Trimming took off 2 bases at V and 10 bases at J, with 9 bases between the two ends. Germline-derived CDR1 and CDR2 are SEHNR and FQNEAQ (reference sequence). The CDR3 length is 12 residues. The CDR3: CASSLTGGEQFF. For the CDR3, the DNA is TGTGCCAGCAGCTTAACCGGGGGCGAGCAGTTCTTC.

A note on this clone: At the DNA level, this CDR3 is encoded by other sequences in the same sample as well. CDR3 nucleotides: TGTGCCAGCAGCTTCACAGGGACGGGCAATCAGCCCCAGCATTTT. Protein sequence: CASSFTGTGNQPQHF. The rearrangement joins TRBV5-8 to TRBJ1-5; D might be TRBD1 (6 bases). Germline CDR1 reads SGHTS; CDR2 reads YDEGEE. The length of the CDR3 is 15 residues. V shed 2 bases and J shed 2 bases, with 11 bases lying between them.

The V gene is TRBV6-6, the J gene TRBJ2-7, with 7 nucleotides matching TRBD2. CDR3 length: 16 amino acids. V dropped 0 bases and J dropped 2; count of bases not matched to a gene: 7. Germline CDR1 and CDR2: MNHNY and SVGAGI (reference sequence). CDR3 nucleotide sequence: TGTGCCAGCAGTTACTCGTTCCTAGCGGCTACCTACGAGCAGTACTTC. Its translation is CASSYSFLAATYEQYF.

The rearrangement joins TRBV7-9 to TRBJ2-7; D call uncertain. This CDR3 has 13 amino acids. In germline, CDR1 is SEHNR, CDR2 FQNEAQ (reference sequence). The ends were cut back, 3 bases at V and 3 bases at J, with 9 bases in the middle. The CDR3 sequence: CASSFGALYEQYF. The DNA for the CDR3 is TGTGCCAGCAGCTTCGGAGCCCTCTACGAGCAGTACTTC.

The chain is built from TRBV18 and TRBJ1-4; D gene ambiguous. CDR3 length: 13 amino acids. Germline assignment: CDR1 KGHSH and CDR2 LQKENI. The V end lost 3 bases, the J end lost 3 bases, and 5 bases lay between the germline ends. The CDR3 DNA is TGTGCCAGCTCACCGCGCTCTAATGAAAAACTGTTTTTT. It encodes CASSPRSNEKLFF.

V usage is TRBV30 and J usage is TRBJ1-1; TRBD1 aligns across 7 bases. This CDR3 contains 14 residues. Germline CDR1 and CDR2: GTSNPN and SVGIG (reference sequence). CDR3 coding DNA: TGTGTCCTCTTACCGGGACAGATCTACACTGAAGCTTTCTTT. This sequence encodes CVLLPGQIYTEAFF.

This rearrangement joins TRBV6-4 to TRBJ1-1; a possible D gene is TRBD1 (6 bases). The CDR3 has 15 amino acids. The V gene's germline CDR1 is MRHNA and CDR2 SNTAGT. V was pared by 6 bases and J by 1 base, with 15 bases between. In DNA, the CDR3 is TGTGCCAGCAGACAGGAACCACAGGGGAACACTGAAGCTTTCTTT. The encoded protein is CASRQEPQGNTEAFF.

The rearrangement links TRBV5-1 to TRBJ2-1, with D maybe TRBD1 (5 bases). CDR1 SGHRS and CDR2 YFSETQ come from the germline V gene. The CDR3 has 14 amino acids. Trimming shortened V by 3 bases and J by 2 bases, and 9 bases separated the two germline ends. The CDR3 coding sequence is TGCGCCAGCAGCTCACGGACAACCTACAATGAGCAGTTCTTC. Residues: CASSSRTTYNEQFF. Full variable domain (outside the CDR3, taken from reference TRBV5-1 and TRBJ2-1): KAGVTQTPRYLIKTRGQQVTLSCSPISGHRSVSWYQQTPGQGLQFLFEYFSETQRNKGNFPGRFSGRQFSNSRSEMNVSTLELGDSALYLCASSSRTTYNEQFFGPGTRLTVL.

This sequence joins TRBV28 and TRBJ2-7; 11 positions match TRBD2. Losses at the gene ends were 6 bases for V and 2 bases for J; bases not matched to a gene: 9. The length of the CDR3 is 16 residues. Germline V gene sequence: CDR1 MDHEN, CDR2 SYDVKM. Written as DNA, the CDR3 is TGTGCCAGCAGGTTAGGAGGGACTAGCGGTACCTACGAGCAGTACTTC. This gives the protein CASRLGGTSGTYEQYF.

This chain uses TRBV15 with TRBJ1-1; tentative D call: TRBD1 (5 bases). This CDR3 spans 17 amino acids. Trimming shortened V by 5 bases and J by 7 bases, and 26 bases separated the two germline ends. The germline CDR1 and CDR2 sequences are LNHNV and YYDKDF (reference sequence). The CDR3 loop is CATSEVEGTYALNEAFF. The CDR3 DNA sequence: TGTGCCACCAGCGAAGTCGAGGGGACTTACGCTTTAAATGAAGCTTTCTTT.

The DNA for the CDR3 is TGTGCCAGCAGCTCCTCACGGGGGGCCAACGTCCTGACTTTC. Its protein is CASSSSRGANVLTF. The rearrangement uses TRBV11-2 and TRBJ2-6; the D is unclear. Between the trimmed V and J ends, which lost 4 bases and 4 bases, there was a span of 8 bases. The CDR3 contains 14 residues. Germline CDR1 and CDR2: SGHAT and FQNNGV.

J is TRBJ2-3 and V is TRBV5-6; 13 bases map to TRBD2. The germline V gene encodes CDR1 SGHDT and CDR2 YYEEEE. The J segment lost 0 bases and the V segment lost 5 bases, leaving 3 bases of the junction unmatched. This CDR3 has 16 residues. The CDR3 spells CASRRTSGGSTDTQYF. For the CDR3, the DNA is TGTGCCAGCAGGCGGACTAGCGGGGGAAGCACAGATACGCAGTATTTT.